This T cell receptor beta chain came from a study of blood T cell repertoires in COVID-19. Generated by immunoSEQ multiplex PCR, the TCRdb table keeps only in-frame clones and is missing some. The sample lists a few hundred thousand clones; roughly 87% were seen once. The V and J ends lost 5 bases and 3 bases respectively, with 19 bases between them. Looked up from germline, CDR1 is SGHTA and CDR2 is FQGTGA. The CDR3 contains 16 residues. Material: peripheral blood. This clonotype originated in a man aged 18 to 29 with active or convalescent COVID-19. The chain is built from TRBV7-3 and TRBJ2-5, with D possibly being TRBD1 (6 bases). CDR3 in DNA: TGTGCCAGCAGCCCTGGTGCCGGGACAAGGGAAGAGACCCAGTACTTC. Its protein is CASSPGAGTREETQYF. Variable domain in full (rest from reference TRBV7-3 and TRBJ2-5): GAGVSQTPSNKVTEKGKYVELRCDPISGHTALYWYRQSLGQGPEFLIYFQGTGAADDSGLPNDRFFAVRPEGSVSTLKIQRTERGDSAVYLCASSPGAGTREETQYFGPGTRLLVL.